This paragraph reports one TCR beta chain. Its antigen is undetermined. Blood cells were analyzed directly, without culture or expansion. With 1 base clipped from V and 4 bases from J, the junction kept 9 bases outside the gene matches. Germline V gene data show CDR1 as SGHAT and CDR2 as FQNNGV. The CDR3 contains 16 residues. The sample is drawn from a study of neoadjuvant anti-PD-1 for oral cavity cancer. Study information: Non-progressing patients received a fourth nivolumab dose near day 43, then surgery on days 50-56.

Study-wide findings and caveats: Higher pretreatment Treg/Th17 ratios tracked higher pretreatment blood clonality.

PBMC libraries mostly used around 460 ng of input genomic DNA, with six replicates per sample. Libraries were prepared by immunoSEQ multiplex PCR; TCRdb keeps only in-frame clonotypes and omits some of them. The table includes 55,000 to 75,000 clones, roughly 84% detected once. The rearrangement uses TRBV11-2 and TRBJ1-1; 7 bases agree with TRBD1. This clonotype was sampled from a person between 40 and 85 years old with oral cavity squamous cell carcinoma. The sample consisted of PBMCs, taken before nivolumab (anti-PD-1) treatment. The CDR3 DNA reads TGTGCCAGCAGCTTAGGGCCGACCTCAGGGGGCACTGAAGCTTTCTTT. Its protein is CASSLGPTSGGTEAFF.